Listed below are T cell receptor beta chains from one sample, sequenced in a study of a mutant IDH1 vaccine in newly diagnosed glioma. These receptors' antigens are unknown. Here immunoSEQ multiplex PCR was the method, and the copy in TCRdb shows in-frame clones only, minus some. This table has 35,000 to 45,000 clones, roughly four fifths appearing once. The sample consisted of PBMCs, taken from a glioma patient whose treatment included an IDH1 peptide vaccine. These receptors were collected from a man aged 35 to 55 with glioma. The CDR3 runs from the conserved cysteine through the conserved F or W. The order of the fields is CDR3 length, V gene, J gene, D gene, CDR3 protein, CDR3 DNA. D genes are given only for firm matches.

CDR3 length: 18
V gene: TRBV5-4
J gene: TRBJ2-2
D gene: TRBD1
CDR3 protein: CASSSGTGGGFGTGELFF
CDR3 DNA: TGTGCCAGCAGCTCCGGGACAGGGGGCGGATTTGGCACCGGGGAGCTGTTTTTT

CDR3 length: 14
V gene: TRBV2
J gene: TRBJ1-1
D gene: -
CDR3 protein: CASSDYGTNTEAFF
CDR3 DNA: TGTGCCAGCAGTGATTATGGAACCAACACTGAAGCTTTCTTT

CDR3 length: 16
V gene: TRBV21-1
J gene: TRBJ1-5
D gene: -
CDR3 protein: CASSKRRDGGGQPQHF
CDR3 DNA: TGTGCCAGCAGCAAACGACGGGACGGGGGGGGTCAGCCCCAGCATTTT

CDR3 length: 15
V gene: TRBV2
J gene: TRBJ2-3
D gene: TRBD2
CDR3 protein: CASSTTSGKLDTQYF
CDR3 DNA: TGTGCCAGCAGTACTACTAGCGGGAAATTAGATACGCAGTATTTT

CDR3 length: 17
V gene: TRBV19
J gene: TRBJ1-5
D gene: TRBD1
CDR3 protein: CASTPRQGEWGNQPQHF
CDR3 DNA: TGTGCCAGTACTCCCCGACAGGGCGAGTGGGGCAATCAGCCCCAGCATTTT

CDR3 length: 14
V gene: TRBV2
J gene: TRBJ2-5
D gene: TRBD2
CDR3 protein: CASSGGWEGETQYF
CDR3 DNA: TGTGCCAGCAGTGGTGGATGGGAGGGAGAGACCCAGTACTTC

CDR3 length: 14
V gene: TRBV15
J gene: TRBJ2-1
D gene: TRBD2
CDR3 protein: CATSRVKRGSEQFF
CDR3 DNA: TGTGCCACCAGCAGAGTAAAGCGGGGTTCTGAGCAGTTCTTC

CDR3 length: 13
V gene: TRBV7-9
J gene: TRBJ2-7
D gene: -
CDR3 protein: CASSSKGPYEQYF
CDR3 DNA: TGTGCCAGCAGCTCCAAAGGACCCTACGAGCAGTACTTC

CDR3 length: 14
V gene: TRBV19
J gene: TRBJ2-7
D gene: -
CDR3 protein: CASSSRVSRGEQYF
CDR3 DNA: TGTGCCAGTAGTAGCAGGGTGTCACGGGGCGAGCAGTACTTC

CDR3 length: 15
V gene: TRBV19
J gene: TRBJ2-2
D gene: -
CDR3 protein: CASSIGSPNTGELFF
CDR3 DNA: TGTGCCAGTAGTATAGGCAGTCCGAACACCGGGGAGCTGTTTTTT

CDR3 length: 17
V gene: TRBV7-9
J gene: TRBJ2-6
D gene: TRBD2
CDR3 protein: CASSPGGGLSGANVLTF
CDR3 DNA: TGTGCCAGCAGCCCGGGCGGGGGTCTGTCTGGGGCCAACGTCCTGACTTTC

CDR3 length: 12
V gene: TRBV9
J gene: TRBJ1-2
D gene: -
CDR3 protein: CASSAQAYGYTF
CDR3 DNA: TGTGCCAGCAGCGCCCAGGCCTATGGCTACACCTTC

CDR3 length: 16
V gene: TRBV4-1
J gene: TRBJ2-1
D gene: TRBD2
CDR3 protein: CASSQESAGDYNEQFF
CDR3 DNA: TGCGCCAGCAGCCAAGAATCAGCGGGAGACTACAATGAGCAGTTCTTC

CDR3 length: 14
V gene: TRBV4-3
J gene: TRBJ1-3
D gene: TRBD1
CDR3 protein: CASSQGGQGNTIYF
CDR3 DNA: TGCGCCAGCAGCCAAGGGGGACAGGGAAACACCATATATTTT

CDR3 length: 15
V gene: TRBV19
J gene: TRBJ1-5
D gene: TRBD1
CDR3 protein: CASSTRTGGDQPQHF
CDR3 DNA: TGTGCCAGTAGTACCCGAACAGGGGGCGATCAGCCCCAGCATTTT

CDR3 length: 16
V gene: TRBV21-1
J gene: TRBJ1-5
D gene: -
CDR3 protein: CASSLPGTGGTQPQHF
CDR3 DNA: TGTGCCAGCAGCCTTCCCGGGACAGGGGGGACTCAGCCCCAGCATTTT

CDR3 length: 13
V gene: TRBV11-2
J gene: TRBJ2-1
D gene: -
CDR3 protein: CASSLDRVAEQFF
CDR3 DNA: TGTGCCAGCAGCTTAGATCGGGTAGCGGAGCAGTTCTTC